The clone carrying this T cell receptor beta chain was observed a handful of times. The antigen is not known. The germline V gene encodes CDR1 MNHEY and CDR2 SMNVEV (reference sequence). The CDR3 loop spans 12 amino acids. V was cut by 3 bases and J by 7 bases, with 9 bases left in between. The record originates from a study of blood T cells in healthy people across ages. Study details: Capturing about one barcoded beta molecule per two T cells was achieved by template switching. General study points: The fall in TCR beta diversity per million T cells was roughly linear with age.

For the second PCR, which ran for about 6 to 11 cycles, a sample-barcoded 5' primer and a J-beta primer mix were used. TCRdb re-analysed the 5' RACE reads in MiXCR, keeping a single row per CDR3 protein. Of some 850,000 distinct CDR3 sequences in the sample, 25% to 30% were seen once. These same records also appear under a second study, on T cells of mothers and their children. That work states: A second PCR was performed with the M1S primer. This primer added sample barcodes and 2-4 random nucleotides. The study found slightly higher but non-significant overlap in related versus unrelated mother-child pairs.

This clonotype was sampled from a boy aged 5-17 years in good health. Sequences were obtained from blood. The chain is built from TRBV27 and TRBJ2-5; the D gene is possibly TRBD2 (5 bases). CDR3 residues: CASSFPAGTQYF. CDR3 in DNA: TGTGCCAGCAGTTTCCCGGCGGGGACCCAGTACTTC.